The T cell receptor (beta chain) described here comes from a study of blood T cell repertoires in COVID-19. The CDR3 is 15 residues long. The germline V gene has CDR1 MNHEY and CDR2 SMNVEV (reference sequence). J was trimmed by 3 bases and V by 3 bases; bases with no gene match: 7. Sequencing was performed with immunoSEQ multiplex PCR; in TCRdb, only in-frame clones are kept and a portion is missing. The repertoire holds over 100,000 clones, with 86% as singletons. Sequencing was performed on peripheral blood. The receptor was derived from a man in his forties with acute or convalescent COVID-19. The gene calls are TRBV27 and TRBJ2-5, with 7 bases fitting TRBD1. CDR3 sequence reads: CASSFTGTAEETQYF. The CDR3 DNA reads TGTGCCAGCAGTTTCACCGGGACAGCGGAAGAGACCCAGTACTTC.